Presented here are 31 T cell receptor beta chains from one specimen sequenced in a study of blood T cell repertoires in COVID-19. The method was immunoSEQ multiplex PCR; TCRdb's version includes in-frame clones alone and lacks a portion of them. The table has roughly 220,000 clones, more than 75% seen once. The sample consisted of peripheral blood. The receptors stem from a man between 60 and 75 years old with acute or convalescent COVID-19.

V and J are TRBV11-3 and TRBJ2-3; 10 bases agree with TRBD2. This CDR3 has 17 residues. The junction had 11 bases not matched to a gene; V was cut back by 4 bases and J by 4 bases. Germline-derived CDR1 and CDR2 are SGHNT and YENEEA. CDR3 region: CASSSRSQRGGADTQYF. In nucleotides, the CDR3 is TGTGCCAGCAGCTCGCGCTCCCAGCGGGGGGGCGCAGATACGCAGTATTTT.

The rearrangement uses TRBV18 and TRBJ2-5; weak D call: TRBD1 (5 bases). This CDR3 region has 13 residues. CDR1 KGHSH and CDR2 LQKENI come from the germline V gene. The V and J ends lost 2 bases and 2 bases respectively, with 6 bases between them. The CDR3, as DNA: TGTGCCAGCTCACCAAGGGGTCAAGAGACCCAGTACTTC. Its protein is CASSPRGQETQYF.

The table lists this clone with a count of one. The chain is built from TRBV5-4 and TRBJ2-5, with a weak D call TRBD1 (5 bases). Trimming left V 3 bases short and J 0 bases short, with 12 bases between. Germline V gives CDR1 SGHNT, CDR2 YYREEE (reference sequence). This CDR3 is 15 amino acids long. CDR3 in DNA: TGTGCCAGCAGCTGGAGAGACAGATACCAAGAGACCCAGTACTTC. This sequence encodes CASSWRDRYQETQYF.

CDR3 residues: CASTPGQGRNTEAFF. The CDR3 DNA is TGTGCCAGCACTCCGGGACAGGGGCGGAACACTGAAGCTTTCTTT. The V call is TRBV6-5, the J call TRBJ1-1, with 10 bases aligning to TRBD1. Germline V gene data show CDR1 as MNHEY and CDR2 as SVGAGI. This CDR3 comprises 15 residues. V lost 7 bases to trimming and J lost 1 base; unmatched junction nucleotides: 6.

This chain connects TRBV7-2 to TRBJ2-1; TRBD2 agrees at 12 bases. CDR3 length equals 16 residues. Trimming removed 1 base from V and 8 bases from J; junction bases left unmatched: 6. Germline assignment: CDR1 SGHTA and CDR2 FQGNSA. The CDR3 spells CASSLGPSGGAYEQFF. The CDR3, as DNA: TGTGCCAGCAGCTTAGGTCCTAGCGGGGGGGCGTATGAGCAGTTCTTC.

The CDR3 is CASTQQGTGEKLFF. The DNA of the CDR3 is TGTGCCAGCACACAACAGGGGACGGGTGAAAAACTGTTTTTT. This chain uses TRBV6-5 with TRBJ1-4; the match to TRBD1 covers 7 bases. Unmatched junction bases numbered 9, after V lost 7 bases and J lost 7 bases. The germline CDR1 and CDR2 sequences are MNHEY and SVGAGI. The length of the CDR3 is 14 residues.

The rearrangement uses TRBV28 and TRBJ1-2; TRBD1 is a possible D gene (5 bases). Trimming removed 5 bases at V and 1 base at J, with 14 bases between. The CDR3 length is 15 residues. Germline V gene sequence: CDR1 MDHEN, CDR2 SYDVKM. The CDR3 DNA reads TGTGCCAGCAGTCCTTCAGGGTGGCGTAACTATGGCTACACCTTC. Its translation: CASSPSGWRNYGYTF.

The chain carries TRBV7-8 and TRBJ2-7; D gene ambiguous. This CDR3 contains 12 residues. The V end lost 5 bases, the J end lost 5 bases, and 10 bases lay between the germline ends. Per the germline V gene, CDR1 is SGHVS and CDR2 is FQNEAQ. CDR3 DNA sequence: TGTGCCAGCAGCCTCACTATCGACGAGCAGTACTTC. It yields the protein CASSLTIDEQYF.

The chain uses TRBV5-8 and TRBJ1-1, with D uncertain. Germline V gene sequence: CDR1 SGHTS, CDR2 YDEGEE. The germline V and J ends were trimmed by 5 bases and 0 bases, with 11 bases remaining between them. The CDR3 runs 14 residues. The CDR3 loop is CASRSAAVNTEAFF. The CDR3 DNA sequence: TGTGCCAGCAGGAGTGCCGCCGTGAACACTGAAGCTTTCTTT. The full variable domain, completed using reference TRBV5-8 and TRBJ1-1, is EAGVTQSPTHLIKTRGQQATLRCSPISGHTSVYWYQQALGLGLQFLLWYDEGEERNRGNFPPRFSGRQFPNYSSELNVNALELEDSALYLCASRSAAVNTEAFFGQGTRLTVV.

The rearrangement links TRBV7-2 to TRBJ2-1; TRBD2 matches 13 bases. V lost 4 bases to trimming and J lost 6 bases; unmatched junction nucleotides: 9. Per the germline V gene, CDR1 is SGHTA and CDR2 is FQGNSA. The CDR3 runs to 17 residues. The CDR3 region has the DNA TGTGCCAGCAGCTCCCTACCGGGACTAGCGGGGTTCAATGAGCAGTTCTTC. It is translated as CASSSLPGLAGFNEQFF.

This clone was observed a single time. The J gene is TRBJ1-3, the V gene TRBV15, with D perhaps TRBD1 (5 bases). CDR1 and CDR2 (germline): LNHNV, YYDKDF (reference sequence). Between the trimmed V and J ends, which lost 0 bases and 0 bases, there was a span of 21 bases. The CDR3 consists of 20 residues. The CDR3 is CATSRDQAWDEGLSGNTIYF. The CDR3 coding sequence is TGTGCCACCAGCAGAGATCAGGCCTGGGACGAGGGACTCTCTGGAAACACCATATATTTT.

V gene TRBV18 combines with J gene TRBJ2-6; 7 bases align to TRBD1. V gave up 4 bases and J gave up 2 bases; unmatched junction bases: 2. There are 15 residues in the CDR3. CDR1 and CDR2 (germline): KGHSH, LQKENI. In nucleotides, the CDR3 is TGTGCCAGCTCACAACAGGGGCCTGGGGCCAACGTCCTGACTTTC. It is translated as CASSQQGPGANVLTF.

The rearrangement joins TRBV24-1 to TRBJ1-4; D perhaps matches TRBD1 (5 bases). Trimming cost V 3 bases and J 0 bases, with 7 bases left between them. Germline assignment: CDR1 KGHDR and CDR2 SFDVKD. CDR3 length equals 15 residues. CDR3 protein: CATSDQGATNEKLFF. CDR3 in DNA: TGTGCCACCAGTGATCAGGGCGCAACTAATGAAAAACTGTTTTTT.

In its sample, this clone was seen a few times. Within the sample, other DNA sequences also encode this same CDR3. The CDR3 protein is CASSRTGGNSPLHF. The DNA for the CDR3 is TGTGCCAGCAGCCGGACAGGGGGAAATTCACCCCTCCACTTT. The rearrangement uses TRBV3-1 (or the pseudogene TRBV3-2) and TRBJ1-6; TRBD1 matches at 10 bases. The germline V gene encodes CDR1 LGHDT and CDR2 YNNKEL (reference sequence). The V and J ends lost 4 bases and 7 bases, in that order; junction bases with no gene match: 1. The CDR3 length is 14 residues.

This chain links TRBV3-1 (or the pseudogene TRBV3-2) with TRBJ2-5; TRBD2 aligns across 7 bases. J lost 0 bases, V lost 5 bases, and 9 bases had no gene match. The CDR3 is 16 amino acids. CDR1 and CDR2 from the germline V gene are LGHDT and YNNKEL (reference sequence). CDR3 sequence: CASSGGTKHYQETQYF. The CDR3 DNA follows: TGTGCCAGCAGCGGCGGGACTAAACACTACCAAGAGACCCAGTACTTC.

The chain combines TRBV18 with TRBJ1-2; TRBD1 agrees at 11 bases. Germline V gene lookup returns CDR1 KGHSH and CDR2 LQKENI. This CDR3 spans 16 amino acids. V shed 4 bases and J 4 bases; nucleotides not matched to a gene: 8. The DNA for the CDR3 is TGTGCCAGCTCACAGGACAGGGGGCTCATAGGCTATGGCTACACCTTC. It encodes CASSQDRGLIGYGYTF.

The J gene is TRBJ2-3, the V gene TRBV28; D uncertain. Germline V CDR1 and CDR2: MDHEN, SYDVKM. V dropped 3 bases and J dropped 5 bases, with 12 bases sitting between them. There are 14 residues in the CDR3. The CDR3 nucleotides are TGTGCCAGCAGTTTCCGAGACACTCGAGATACGCAGTATTTT. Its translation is CASSFRDTRDTQYF.

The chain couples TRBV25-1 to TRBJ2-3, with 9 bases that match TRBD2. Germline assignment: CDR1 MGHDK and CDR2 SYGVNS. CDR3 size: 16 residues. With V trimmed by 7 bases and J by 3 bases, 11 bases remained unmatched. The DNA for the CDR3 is TGTGCCAGCACTCTCCAGGAGCTAGCGGGGACAGATACGCAGTATTTT. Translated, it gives CASTLQELAGTDTQYF.

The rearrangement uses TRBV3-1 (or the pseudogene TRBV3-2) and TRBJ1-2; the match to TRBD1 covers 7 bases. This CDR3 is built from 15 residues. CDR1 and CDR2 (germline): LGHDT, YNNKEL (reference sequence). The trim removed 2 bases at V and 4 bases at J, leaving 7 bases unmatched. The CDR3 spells CASSQMGQMFYGYTF. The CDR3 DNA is TGTGCCAGCAGCCAAATGGGACAGATGTTCTATGGCTACACCTTC.

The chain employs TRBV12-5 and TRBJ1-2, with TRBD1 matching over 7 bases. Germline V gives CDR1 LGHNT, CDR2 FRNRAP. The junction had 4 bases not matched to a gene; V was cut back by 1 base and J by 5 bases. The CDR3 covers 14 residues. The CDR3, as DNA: TGTGCTAGTGGTTTGGGAGGGACAGATTATGGCTACACCTTC. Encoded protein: CASGLGGTDYGYTF.

CDR3: CATSDSWPGLAYEQYF. CDR3 DNA: TGTGCCACCAGTGATTCCTGGCCGGGACTAGCCTACGAGCAGTACTTC. The chain is built from TRBV24-1 and TRBJ2-7; the match to TRBD2 covers 8 bases. V shed 2 bases, J shed 2 bases, and the junction held 7 bases outside the gene matches. Per germline, CDR1 KGHDR and CDR2 SFDVKD. The CDR3 loop spans 16 amino acids.

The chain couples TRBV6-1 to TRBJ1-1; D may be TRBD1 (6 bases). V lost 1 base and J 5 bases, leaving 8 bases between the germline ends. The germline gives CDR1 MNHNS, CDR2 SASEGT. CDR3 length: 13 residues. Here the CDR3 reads CASSEDRETEAFF. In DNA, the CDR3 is TGTGCCAGCAGTGAAGACAGGGAAACTGAAGCTTTCTTT.

The CDR3 DNA sequence: TGTGCCAGCAGCGGTCCCGGGGGGAGCAGCTCCTACAATGAGCAGTTCTTC. Residues: CASSGPGGSSSYNEQFF. The chain recombines TRBV9 with TRBJ2-1; 7 bases match TRBD2. Looked up from germline, CDR1 is SGDLS and CDR2 is YYNGEE. The CDR3 runs to 17 residues. The V gene end was trimmed by 3 bases and the J gene end by 0 bases; junction bases not matched to a gene: 9.

The CDR3 sequence is CASSIDRFMNTEAFF. CDR3 DNA: TGTGCCAGTAGTATAGACAGGTTTATGAACACTGAAGCTTTCTTT. The genes are TRBV19 and TRBJ1-1; D call uncertain. The V gene lost 0 bases and the J gene lost 0 bases, with 8 bases spanning the gap. The CDR3 has 15 amino acids. Germline V gene sequence: CDR1 LNHDA, CDR2 SQIVND (reference sequence).

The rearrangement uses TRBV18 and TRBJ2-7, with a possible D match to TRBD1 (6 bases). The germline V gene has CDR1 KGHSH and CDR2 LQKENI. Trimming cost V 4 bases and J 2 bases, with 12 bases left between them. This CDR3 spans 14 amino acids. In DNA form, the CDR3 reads TGTGCCAGCTCACTAAGACAGGCACCCTACGAGCAGTACTTC. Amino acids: CASSLRQAPYEQYF.

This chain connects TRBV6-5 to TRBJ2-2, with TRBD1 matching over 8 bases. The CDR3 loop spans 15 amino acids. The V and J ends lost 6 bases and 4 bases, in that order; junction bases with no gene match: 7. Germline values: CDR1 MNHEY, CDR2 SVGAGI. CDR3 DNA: TGTGCCAGCAGCCCCCGACAGGGGATCACCGGGGAGCTGTTTTTT. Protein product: CASSPRQGITGELFF.

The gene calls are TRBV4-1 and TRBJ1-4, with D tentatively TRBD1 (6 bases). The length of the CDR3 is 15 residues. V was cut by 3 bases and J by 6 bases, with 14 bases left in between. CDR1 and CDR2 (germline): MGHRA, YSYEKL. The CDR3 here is CASSQWDIRDEKLFF. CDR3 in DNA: TGCGCCAGCAGCCAGTGGGACATCCGAGATGAAAAACTGTTTTTT.

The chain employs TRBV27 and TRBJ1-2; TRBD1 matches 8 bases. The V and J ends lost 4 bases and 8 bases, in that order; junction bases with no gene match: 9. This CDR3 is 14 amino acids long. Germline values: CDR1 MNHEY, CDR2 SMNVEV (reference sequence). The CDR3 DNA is TGTGCCAGCAGTTCGGGACAGGATTTTTACGGCTACACCTTC. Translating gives CASSSGQDFYGYTF.

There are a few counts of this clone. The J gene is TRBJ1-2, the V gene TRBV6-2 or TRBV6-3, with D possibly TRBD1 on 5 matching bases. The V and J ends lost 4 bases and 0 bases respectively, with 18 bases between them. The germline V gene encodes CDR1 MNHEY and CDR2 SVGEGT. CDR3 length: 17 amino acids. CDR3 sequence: CASSFKQGVPSNYGYTF. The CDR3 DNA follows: TGTGCCAGCAGTTTCAAGCAGGGCGTCCCCTCTAACTATGGCTACACCTTC.

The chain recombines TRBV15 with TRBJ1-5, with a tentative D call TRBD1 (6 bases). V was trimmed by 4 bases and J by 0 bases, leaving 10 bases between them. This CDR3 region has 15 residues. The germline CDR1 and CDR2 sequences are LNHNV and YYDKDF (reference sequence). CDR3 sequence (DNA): TGTGCCACCAGCATCCGACAGGATAGCAATCAGCCCCAGCATTTT. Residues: CATSIRQDSNQPQHF.

The chain's CDR3 is CASSPLDLAAGNTIYF. The CDR3 bases are TGTGCCAGCTCACCATTAGACTTAGCGGCTGGAAACACCATATATTTT. J is TRBJ1-3 and V is TRBV18, with D hard to call. V lost 2 bases and J lost 2, with 13 bases in between. In germline, CDR1 is KGHSH, CDR2 LQKENI. CDR3 length: 16 amino acids.